This record looks at one T cell receptor (beta chain) sequence and its context. Antigen: not known. The sample is drawn from a study of T cells expressing NK-cell markers. Overall study context: Obtained from sorted CD3+CD56+NKG2C+, CD3+CD56+NKG2C- and CD3+CD56-NKG2C+ T cells were the TCR beta repertoires. Seropositivity for HCMV was found in seven of the eight sequenced donors, with one seronegative.

Overall study findings and caveats: NKG2C+ dominant clonotypes from 6 or 7 donors made up roughly 1.0-8% of CD8+ T cells. Leadership of the CD3+CD56-NKG2C+ fraction also belonged to these clonotypes in several donors.

TCRdb re-called the 5' RACE reads; every CDR3 protein appears as one record, without DNA. Its table records fewer than 400,000 distinct CDR3 sequences. CDR1 DFQATT and CDR2 SNEGSKA come from the germline V gene (reference sequence). The CDR3 spans 14 residues. The clonotype comes from a man aged 18-75 years in good health. J is TRBJ2-7 and V is TRBV20-1; TCRdb selects TRBD1, and the lack of DNA leaves this call unchecked. Sequenced: blood T cells: a sorted CD56 or NKG2C T cell subset, CD4+ or CD8+ T cells, or bulk PBMC T cells (not recorded which). CDR3 residues: CSAQTPKGTYEQYF.